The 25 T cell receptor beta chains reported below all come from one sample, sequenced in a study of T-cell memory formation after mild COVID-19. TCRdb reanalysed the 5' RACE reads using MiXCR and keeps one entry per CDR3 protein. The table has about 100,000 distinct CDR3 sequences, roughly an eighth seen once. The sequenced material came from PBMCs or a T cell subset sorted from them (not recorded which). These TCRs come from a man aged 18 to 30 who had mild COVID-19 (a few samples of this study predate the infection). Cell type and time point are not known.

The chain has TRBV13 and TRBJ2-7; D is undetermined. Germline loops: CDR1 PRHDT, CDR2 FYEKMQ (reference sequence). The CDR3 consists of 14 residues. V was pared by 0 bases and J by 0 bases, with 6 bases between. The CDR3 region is CASSLGLGSYEQYV. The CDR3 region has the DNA TGTGCCAGCAGCTTAGGCCTAGGCTCCTACGAGCAGTACGTC.

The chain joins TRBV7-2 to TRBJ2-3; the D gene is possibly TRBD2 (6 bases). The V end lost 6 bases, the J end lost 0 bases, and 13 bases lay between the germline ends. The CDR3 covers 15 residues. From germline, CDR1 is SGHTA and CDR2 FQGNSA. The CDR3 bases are TGTGCCAGCAGTTTCCCGGGGGAGAGCACAGATACGCAGTATTTT. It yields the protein CASSFPGESTDTQYF.

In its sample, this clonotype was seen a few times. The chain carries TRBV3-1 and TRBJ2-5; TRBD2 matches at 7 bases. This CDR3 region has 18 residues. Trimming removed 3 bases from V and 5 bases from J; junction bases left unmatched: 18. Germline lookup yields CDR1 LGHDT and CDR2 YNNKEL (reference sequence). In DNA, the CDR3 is TGTGCCAGCAGCCAGCCCACTAGATTGGCGGGGGACGGGGAGACCCAGTACTTC. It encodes CASSQPTRLAGDGETQYF.

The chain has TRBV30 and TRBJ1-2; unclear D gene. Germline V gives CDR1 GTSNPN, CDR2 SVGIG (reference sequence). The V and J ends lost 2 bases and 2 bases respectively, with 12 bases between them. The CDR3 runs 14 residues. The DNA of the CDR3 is TGTGCCTGGAGTAGGGAGCTTATGAACTATGGCTACACCTTC. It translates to CAWSRELMNYGYTF. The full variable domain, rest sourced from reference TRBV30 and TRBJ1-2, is SQTIHQWPATLVQPVGSPLSLECTVEGTSNPNLYWYRQAAGRGLQLLFYSVGIGQISSEVPQNLSASRPQDRQFILSSKKLLLSDSGFYLCAWSRELMNYGYTFGSGTRLTVV.

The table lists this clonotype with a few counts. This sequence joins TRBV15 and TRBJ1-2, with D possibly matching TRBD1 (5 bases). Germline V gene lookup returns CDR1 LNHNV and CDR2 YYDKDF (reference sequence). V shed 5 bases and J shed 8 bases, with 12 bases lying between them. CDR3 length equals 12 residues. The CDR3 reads CATSEQALGYTF. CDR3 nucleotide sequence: TGTGCCACCAGCGAACAGGCTCTGGGCTACACCTTC.

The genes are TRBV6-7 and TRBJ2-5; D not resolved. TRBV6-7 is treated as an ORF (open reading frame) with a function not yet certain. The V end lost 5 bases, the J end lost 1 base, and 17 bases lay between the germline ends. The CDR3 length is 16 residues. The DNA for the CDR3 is TGTGCCAGCAGTCGACCGCTCGCGCTTTGCCAAGAGACCCAGTACTTC. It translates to CASSRPLALCQETQYF.

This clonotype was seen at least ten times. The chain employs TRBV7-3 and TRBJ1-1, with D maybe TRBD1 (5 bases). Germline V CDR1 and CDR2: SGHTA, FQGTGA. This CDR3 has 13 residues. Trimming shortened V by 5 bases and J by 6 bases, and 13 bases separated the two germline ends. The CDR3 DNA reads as TGTGCCAGCAGCCCGAGAGGGGTCGCTGAAGCTTTCTTT. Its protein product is CASSPRGVAEAFF.

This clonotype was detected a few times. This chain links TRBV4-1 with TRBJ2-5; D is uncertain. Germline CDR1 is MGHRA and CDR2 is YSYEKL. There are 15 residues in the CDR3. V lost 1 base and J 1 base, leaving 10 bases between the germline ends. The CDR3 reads CASSQGRGIQETQYF. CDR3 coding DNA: TGCGCCAGCAGCCAAGGGAGAGGTATCCAAGAGACCCAGTACTTC.

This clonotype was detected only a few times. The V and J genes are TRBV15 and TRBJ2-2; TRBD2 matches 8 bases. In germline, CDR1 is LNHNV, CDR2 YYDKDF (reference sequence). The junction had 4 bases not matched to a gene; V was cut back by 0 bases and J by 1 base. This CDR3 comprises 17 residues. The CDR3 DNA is TGTGCCACCAGCAGAGATCGGCTAGCGGGGAACACCGGGGAGCTGTTTTTT. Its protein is CATSRDRLAGNTGELFF. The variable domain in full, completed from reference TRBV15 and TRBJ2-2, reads DAMVIQNPRYQVTQFGKPVTLSCSQTLNHNVMYWYQQKSSQAPKLLFHYYDKDFNNEADTPDNFQSRRPNTSFCFLDIRSPGLGDTAMYLCATSRDRLAGNTGELFFGEGSRLTVL.

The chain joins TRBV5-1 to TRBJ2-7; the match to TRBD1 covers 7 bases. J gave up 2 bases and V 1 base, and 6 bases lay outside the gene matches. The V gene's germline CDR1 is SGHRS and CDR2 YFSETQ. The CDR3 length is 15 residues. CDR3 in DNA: TGCGCCAGCAGCTTGCTCGGACAGGACGCCTACGAGCAGTACTTC. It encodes CASSLLGQDAYEQYF.

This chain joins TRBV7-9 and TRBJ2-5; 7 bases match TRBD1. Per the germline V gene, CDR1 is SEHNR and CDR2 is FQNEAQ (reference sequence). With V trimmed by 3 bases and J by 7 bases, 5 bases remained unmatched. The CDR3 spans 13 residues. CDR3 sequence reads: CASSFQGEGTQYF. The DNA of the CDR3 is TGTGCCAGCAGCTTCCAGGGGGAAGGGACCCAGTACTTC. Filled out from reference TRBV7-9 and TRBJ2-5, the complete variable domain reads DTGVSQNPRHKITKRGQNVTFRCDPISEHNRLYWYRQTLGQGPEFLTYFQNEAQLEKSRLLSDRFSAERPKGSFSTLEIQRTEQGDSAMYLCASSFQGEGTQYFGPGTRLLVL.

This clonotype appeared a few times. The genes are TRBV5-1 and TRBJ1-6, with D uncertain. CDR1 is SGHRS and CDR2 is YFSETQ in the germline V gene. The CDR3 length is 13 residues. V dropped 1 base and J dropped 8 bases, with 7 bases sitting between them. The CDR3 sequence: CASSLYGDSPLHF. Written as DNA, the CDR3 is TGCGCCAGCAGCTTGTACGGGGATTCACCCCTCCACTTT.

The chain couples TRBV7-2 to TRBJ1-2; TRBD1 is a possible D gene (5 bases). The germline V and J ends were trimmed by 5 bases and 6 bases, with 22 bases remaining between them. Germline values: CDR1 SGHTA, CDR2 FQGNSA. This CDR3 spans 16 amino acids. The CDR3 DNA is TGTGCCAGCAGCCTAGGTGGGGGAGGGGCGATCGATGGCTACACCTTC. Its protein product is CASSLGGGGAIDGYTF.

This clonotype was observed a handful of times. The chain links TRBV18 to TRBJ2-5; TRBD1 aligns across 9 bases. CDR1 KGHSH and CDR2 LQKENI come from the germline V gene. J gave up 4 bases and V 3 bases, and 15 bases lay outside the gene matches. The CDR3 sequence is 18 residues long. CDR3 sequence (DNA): TGTGCCAGCTCACCTGTGTTTTCGCCCGGGACAGGGAGAGAGACCCAGTACTTC. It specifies CASSPVFSPGTGRETQYF.

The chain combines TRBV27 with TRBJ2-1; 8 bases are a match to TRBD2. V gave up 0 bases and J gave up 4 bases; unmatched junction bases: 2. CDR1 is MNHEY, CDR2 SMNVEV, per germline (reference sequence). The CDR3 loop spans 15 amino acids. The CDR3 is CASSLSRGGYNEQFF. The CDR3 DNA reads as TGTGCCAGCAGTTTATCACGGGGGGGATACAATGAGCAGTTCTTC.

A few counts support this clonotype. CDR3 in amino acids: CASSIRATRSTDTQYF. As DNA, the CDR3 is TGTGCCAGTAGTATAAGGGCCACCCGGAGCACAGATACGCAGTATTTT. The gene calls are TRBV19 and TRBJ2-3; D unresolved. The CDR3 length is 16 residues. Per germline, CDR1 LNHDA and CDR2 SQIVND (reference sequence). V lost 2 bases to trimming and J lost 0 bases, with 12 bases between them.

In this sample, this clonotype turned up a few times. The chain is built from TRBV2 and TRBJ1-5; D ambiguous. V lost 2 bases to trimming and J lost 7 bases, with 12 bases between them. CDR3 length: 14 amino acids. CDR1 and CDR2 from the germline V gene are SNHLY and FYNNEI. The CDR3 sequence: CASSEWLGLQPQHF. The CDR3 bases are TGTGCCAGCAGTGAATGGTTGGGGTTACAGCCCCAGCATTTT.

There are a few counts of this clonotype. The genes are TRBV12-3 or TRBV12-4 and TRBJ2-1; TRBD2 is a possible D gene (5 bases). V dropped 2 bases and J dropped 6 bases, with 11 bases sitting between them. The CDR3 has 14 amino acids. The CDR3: CASSLRGSGNEQFF. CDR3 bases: TGTGCCAGCAGTTTACGGGGAAGCGGCAATGAGCAGTTCTTC.

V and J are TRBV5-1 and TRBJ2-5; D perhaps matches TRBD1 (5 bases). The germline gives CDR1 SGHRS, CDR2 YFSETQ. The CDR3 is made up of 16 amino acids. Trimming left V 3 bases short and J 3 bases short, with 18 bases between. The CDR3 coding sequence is TGCGCCAGCAGCTCGAGACAGATAGGGGCCGAAGAGACCCAGTACTTC. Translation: CASSSRQIGAEETQYF.

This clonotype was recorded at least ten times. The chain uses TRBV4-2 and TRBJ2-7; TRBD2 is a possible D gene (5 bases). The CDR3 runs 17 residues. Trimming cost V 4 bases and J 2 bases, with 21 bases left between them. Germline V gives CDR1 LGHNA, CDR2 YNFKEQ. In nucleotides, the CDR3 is TGTGCCAGCAGCCCTATCGTATCCGGACTTACTACCTACGAGCAGTACTTC. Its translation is CASSPIVSGLTTYEQYF.

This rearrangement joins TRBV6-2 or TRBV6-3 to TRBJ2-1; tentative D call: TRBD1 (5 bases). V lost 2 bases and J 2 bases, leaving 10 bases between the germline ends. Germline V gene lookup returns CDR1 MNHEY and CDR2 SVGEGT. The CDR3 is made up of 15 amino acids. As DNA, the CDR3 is TGTGCCAGCAGTTACGCCAGGGCGGCCTACAATGAGCAGTTCTTC. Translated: CASSYARAAYNEQFF.

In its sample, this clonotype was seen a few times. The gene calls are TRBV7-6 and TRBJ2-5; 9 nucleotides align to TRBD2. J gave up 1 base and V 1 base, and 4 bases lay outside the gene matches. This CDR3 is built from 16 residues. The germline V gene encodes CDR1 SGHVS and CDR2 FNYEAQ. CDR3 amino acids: CASSLVWRGGQETQYF. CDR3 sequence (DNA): TGTGCCAGCAGCTTAGTCTGGCGGGGGGGCCAAGAGACCCAGTACTTC. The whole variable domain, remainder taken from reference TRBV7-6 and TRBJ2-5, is GAGVSQSPRYKVTKRGQDVALRCDPISGHVSLYWYRQALGQGPEFLTYFNYEAQQDKSGLPNDRFSAERPEGSISTLTIQRTEQRDSAMYRCASSLVWRGGQETQYFGPGTRLLVL.

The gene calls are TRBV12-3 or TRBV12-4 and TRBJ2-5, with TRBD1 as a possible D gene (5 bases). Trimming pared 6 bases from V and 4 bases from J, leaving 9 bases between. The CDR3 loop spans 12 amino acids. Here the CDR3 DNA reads TGTGCCAGCAGGGGGCGATCAGAGACCCAGTACTTC. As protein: CASRGRSETQYF.

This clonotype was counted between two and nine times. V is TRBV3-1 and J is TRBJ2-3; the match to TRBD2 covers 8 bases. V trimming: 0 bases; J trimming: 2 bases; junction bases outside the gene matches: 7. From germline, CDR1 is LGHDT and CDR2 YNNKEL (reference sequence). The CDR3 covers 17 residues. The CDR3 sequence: CASSQDPAGDLTDTQYF. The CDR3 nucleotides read TGTGCCAGCAGCCAAGACCCAGCGGGGGACCTCACAGATACGCAGTATTTT.

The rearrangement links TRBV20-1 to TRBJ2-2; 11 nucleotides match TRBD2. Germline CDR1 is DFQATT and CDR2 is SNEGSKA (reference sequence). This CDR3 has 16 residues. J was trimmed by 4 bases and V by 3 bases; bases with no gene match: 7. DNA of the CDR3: TGCAGTGCTAGGACTACTAGCGGGGGTGGCACCGGGGAGCTGTTTTTT. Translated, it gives CSARTTSGGGTGELFF.